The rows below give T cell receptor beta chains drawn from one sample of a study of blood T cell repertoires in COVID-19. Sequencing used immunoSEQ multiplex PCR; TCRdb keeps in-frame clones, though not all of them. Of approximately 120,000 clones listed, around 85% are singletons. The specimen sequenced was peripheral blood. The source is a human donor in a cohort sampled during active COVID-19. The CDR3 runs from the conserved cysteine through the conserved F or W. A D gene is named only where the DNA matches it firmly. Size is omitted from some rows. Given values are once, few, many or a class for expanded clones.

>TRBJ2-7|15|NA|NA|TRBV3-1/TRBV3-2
TGTGCCAGCAGCCAAGATCCGGTGAGCTCCTACGAGCAGTACTTC
CASSQDPVSSYEQYF
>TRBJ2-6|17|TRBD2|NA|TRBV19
TGTGCCAGTAGCTTGACCCGGGGGGGCTCTGGGGCCAACGTCCTGACTTTC
CASSLTRGGSGANVLTF
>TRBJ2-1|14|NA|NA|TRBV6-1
TGTGCCAGCAGTGAAAGGCAGGGGAGCTTGGGGCAGTTCTTC
CASSERQGSLGQFF
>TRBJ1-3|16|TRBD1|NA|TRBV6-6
TGTGCCAGCAGTTTTCGACAGGGTGGCTCTGGAAACACCATATATTTT
CASSFRQGGSGNTIYF
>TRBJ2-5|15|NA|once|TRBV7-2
TGTGCCAGCAGCTTTAAGCGGGCCGTGGGAGAGACCCAGTACTTC
CASSFKRAVGETQYF
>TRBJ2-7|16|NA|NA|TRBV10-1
TGCGCCAGCGCGGGCCCCTTCCTCCCCTATTCCTACGAGCAGTACTTC
CASAGPFLPYSYEQYF
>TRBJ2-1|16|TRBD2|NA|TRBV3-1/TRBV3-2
TGTGCCAGCAGCCAAGTACTAGCGGGAGGGGACAATGAGCAGTTCTTC
CASSQVLAGGDNEQFF
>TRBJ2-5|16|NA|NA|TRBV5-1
TGCGCCAGCAGCCCGCGGAGGACAGATCTCGGGGAGACCCAGTACTTC
CASSPRRTDLGETQYF
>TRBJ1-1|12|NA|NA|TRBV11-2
TGTGCCAGCAGCTTACAGGACACTGAAGCTTTCTTT
CASSLQDTEAFF
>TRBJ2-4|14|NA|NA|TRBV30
TGTGCCTGGGAGGAGGGGCGAGCCAAAAACATTCAGTACTTC
CAWEEGRAKNIQYF
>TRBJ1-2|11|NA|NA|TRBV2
TGTGCCAGCAGTGTCATTTATGGCTACACCTTC
CASSVIYGYTF
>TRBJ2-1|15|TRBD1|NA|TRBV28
TGTGCCAGCAGTTGGGACAGGCGATCCTACAATGAGCAGTTCTTC
CASSWDRRSYNEQFF
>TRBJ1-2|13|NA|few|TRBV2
TGTGCCAGCAGTGATAGAGGCATCGGGGGCTACACCTTC
CASSDRGIGGYTF
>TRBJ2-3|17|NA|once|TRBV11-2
TGTGCCAGCAGCTTAGTAGGAGGCCTCGGGTCCCCTAATACGCAGTATTTT
CASSLVGGLGSPNTQYF
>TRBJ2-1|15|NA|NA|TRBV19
TGTGCCAGTAGTCTCGGAGTAGCGGACGGGGATGAGCAGTTCTTC
CASSLGVADGDEQFF
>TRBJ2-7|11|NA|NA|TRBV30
TGTGCCTGGAGTGGGGGCTCCGAGCAGTACTTC
CAWSGGSEQYF
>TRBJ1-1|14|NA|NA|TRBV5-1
TGCGCCAGCAGCCTAGACAGTTCAAACACTGAAGCTTTCTTT
CASSLDSSNTEAFF
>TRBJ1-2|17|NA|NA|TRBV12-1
TGTGCCAGCAGCTTTGGGGTGACAGATCCTTGCGACTATGGCTACACCTTC
CASSFGVTDPCDYGYTF
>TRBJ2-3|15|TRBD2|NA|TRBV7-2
TGTGCCAGCAACGGACTAGCGGGGGTCGGAGATACGCAGTATTTT
CASNGLAGVGDTQYF
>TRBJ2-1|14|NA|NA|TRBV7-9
TGTGCCAGCCAGAGGGTGGGGTCCTACAATGAGCAGTTCTTC
CASQRVGSYNEQFF